This T cell receptor beta chain was identified in a study of cytomegalovirus exposure and HLA in healthy donors. Findings and limits, study-wide: Researchers reported in a later analysis that a missense DCLRE1C variant was tied to TCR beta V- and J-gene trimming. TCR beta sequences reportedly predicted the HLA-A and HLA-B alleles of most subjects accurately.

PCR primers comprised 60 Vbeta and 13 Jbeta primers. Assay: immunoSEQ multiplex PCR; the TCRdb copy retains only in-frame clones and omits some. The profile shows about 90,000 clones, 85% to 90% of them singletons. A remark on this clone: No antigen is known for it.

The ends were cut back, 7 bases at V and 5 bases at J, with 17 bases in the middle. CDR1 is MNHNS, CDR2 SASEGT, per germline. The CDR3 loop spans 15 amino acids. The V call is TRBV6-1, the J call TRBJ2-2, with D maybe TRBD1 (5 bases). The sequenced sample consisted of PBMCs. The receptor was isolated from a man aged 18-30 years in good health and CMV-seronegative. CDR3 in amino acids: CASKPRDSFTGELFF. The CDR3 nucleotides are TGTGCCAGCAAGCCTCGCGACAGCTTTACCGGGGAGCTGTTTTTT.